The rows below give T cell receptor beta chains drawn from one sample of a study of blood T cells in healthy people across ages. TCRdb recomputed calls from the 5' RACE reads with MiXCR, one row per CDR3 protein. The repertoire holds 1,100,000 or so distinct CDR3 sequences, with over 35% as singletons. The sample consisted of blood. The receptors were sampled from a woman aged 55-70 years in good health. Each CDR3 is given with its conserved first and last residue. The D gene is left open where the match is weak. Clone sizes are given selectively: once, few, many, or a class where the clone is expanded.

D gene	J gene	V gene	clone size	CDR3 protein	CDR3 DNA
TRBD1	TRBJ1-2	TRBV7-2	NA	CASTSGTGGNYGYTF	TGTGCCAGCACCTCTGGGACAGGGGGAAACTATGGCTACACCTTC
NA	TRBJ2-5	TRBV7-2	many	CASSLERETQYF	TGTGCCAGCAGCTTAGAACGGGAGACCCAGTACTTC
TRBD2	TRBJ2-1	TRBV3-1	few	CASSQVSAGGHEQFF	TGTGCCAGCAGCCAAGTTTCGGCGGGAGGGCATGAGCAGTTCTTC
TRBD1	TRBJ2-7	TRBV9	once	CASSVAGTGVMNEQYF	TGTGCCAGCAGCGTAGCCGGGACAGGGGTAATGAATGAGCAGTACTTC
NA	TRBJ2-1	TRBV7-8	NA	CASSTTPGGYNEQFF	TGTGCCAGCAGCACTACGCCCGGGGGATACAATGAGCAGTTCTTC
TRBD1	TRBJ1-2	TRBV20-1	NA	CSAHRGLNYGYTF	TGCAGTGCTCACAGGGGGCTCAACTATGGCTACACCTTC
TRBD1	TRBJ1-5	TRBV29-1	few	CSVRTGPNQPQHF	TGCAGCGTTCGGACAGGGCCCAATCAGCCCCAGCATTTT
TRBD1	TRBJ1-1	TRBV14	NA	CASSPGTAFTEAFF	TGTGCCAGCAGCCCAGGGACAGCCTTCACTGAAGCTTTCTTT
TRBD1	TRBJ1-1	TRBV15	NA	CATSREYQAGGEAFF	TGTGCCACCAGCAGAGAGTATCAGGCAGGGGGAGAAGCTTTCTTT
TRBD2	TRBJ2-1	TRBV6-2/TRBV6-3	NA	CASSYSLAGRYNEQFF	TGTGCCAGCAGTTACTCCCTAGCGGGAAGGTACAATGAGCAGTTCTTC
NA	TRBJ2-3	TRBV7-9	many	CASSPSSTDTQYF	TGTGCCAGCAGCCCTTCTAGCACAGATACGCAGTATTTT
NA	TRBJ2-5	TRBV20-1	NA	CSAQGQLETRYF	TGCAGTGCTCAAGGACAGTTAGAGACCCGGTACTTC
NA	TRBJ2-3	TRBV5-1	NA	CASSLDQGQDTQYF	TGCGCCAGCAGCTTGGACCAGGGGCAAGATACGCAGTATTTT
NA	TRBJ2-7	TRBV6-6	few	CASSLSRETYEQYF	TGTGCCAGCAGTCTCTCCCGGGAGACCTACGAGCAGTACTTC
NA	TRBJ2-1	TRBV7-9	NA	CASSLDGRSYNEQFF	TGTGCCAGCAGCTTAGACGGTAGATCCTACAATGAGCAGTTCTTC
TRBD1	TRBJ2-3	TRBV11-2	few	CASSSLWDSSRDTQYF	TGTGCCAGCAGCTCTCTGTGGGACAGCAGTAGAGATACGCAGTATTTT
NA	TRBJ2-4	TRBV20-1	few	CSAALTDKNIQYF	TGCAGTGCTGCACTGACAGACAAAAACATTCAGTACTTC
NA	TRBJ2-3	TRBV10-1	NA	CASSRSLPDTQYF	TGCGCCAGCAGCCGGAGTCTTCCAGATACGCAGTATTTT
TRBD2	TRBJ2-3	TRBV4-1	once	CASSQPERLAGTDTQYF	TGCGCCAGCAGCCAACCGGAGAGACTAGCTGGCACAGATACGCAGTATTTT
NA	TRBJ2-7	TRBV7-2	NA	CASSLVRAPYEQYF	TGTGCCAGCAGCTTGGTCAGGGCCCCCTACGAGCAGTACTTC
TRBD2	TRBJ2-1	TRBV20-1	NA	CSVNLADNEQFF	TGCAGTGTTAACCTAGCGGACAATGAGCAGTTCTTC
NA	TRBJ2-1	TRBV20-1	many	CSARSTGRAEQFF	TGCAGTGCTAGATCGACAGGGAGGGCTGAGCAGTTCTTC
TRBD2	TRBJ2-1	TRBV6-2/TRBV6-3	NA	CASSPSGRVMNEQFF	TGTGCCAGCAGTCCCAGCGGGAGGGTGATGAATGAGCAGTTCTTC
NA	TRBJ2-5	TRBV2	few	CASSESGKETQYF	TGTGCCAGCAGTGAGTCAGGGAAAGAGACCCAGTACTTC
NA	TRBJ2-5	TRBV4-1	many	CASSQDGSVQETQYF	TGCGCCAGCAGCCAAGATGGGTCCGTACAAGAGACCCAGTACTTC
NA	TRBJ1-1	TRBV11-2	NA	CASSLRAKNTEAFF	TGTGCCAGCAGCTTAAGGGCCAAGAACACTGAAGCTTTCTTT
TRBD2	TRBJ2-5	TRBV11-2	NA	CASSARLAGGKKTQYF	TGTGCCAGCAGCGCCAGACTAGCGGGTGGTAAGAAGACCCAGTACTTC
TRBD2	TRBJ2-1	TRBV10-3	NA	CAIRSSGGEQFF	TGTGCCATCAGAAGCAGCGGGGGAGAGCAGTTCTTC
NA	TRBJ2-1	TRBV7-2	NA	CASSSSPRLEQFF	TGTGCCAGCAGCTCCTCCCCGAGACTTGAGCAGTTCTTC
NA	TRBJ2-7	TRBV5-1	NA	CASSFPGSYEQYF	TGCGCCAGCAGCTTCCCGGGATCCTACGAGCAGTACTTC
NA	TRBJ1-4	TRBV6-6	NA	CASSYDQGYEKLFF	TGTGCCAGCAGTTACGATCAGGGGTATGAAAAACTGTTTTTT
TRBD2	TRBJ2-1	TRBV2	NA	CASSPRTSGSSGEQFF	TGTGCCAGCAGTCCACGGACTAGCGGGAGTAGTGGTGAGCAGTTCTTC
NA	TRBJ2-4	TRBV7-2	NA	CAPKKGSIAKNIQYF	TGTGCCCCAAAAAAAGGTTCTATAGCCAAAAACATTCAGTACTTC
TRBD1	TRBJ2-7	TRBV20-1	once	CSATEQGVNEQYF	TGCAGTGCTACCGAACAGGGGGTCAATGAGCAGTACTTC
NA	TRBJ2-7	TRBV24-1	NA	CATSAHGRPYEQYF	TGTGCCACCAGTGCCCACGGGCGGCCCTACGAGCAGTACTTC
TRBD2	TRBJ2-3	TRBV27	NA	CASSSHNSGSGGWDTQYF	TGTGCCAGCAGTAGCCACAATAGCGGGAGTGGGGGTTGGGATACGCAGTATTTT
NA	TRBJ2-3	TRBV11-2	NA	CASSLGAVGDTQYF	TGTGCCAGCAGCTTAGGGGCGGTGGGAGATACGCAGTATTTT
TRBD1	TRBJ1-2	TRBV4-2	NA	CASSQSRTGGEGYTF	TGTGCCAGCAGCCAATCCCGGACAGGGGGGGAGGGCTACACCTTC
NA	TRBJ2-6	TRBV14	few	CASSQGQGRAGANVLTF	TGTGCCAGCAGCCAAGGACAGGGGAGGGCTGGGGCCAACGTCCTGACTTTC
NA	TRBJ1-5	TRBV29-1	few	CSVEEFSNQPQHF	TGCAGCGTTGAGGAATTTAGCAATCAGCCCCAGCATTTT
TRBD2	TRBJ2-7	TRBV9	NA	CASSVDIAGVGEQYF	TGTGCCAGCAGCGTGGACATAGCGGGAGTCGGAGAGCAGTACTTC
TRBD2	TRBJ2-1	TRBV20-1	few	CSASRGSSYNEQFF	TGCAGTGCTAGCCGCGGGAGTTCCTACAATGAGCAGTTCTTC
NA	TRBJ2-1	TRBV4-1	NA	CASRPVGGNEQFF	TGCGCCAGCAGACCAGTAGGGGGCAATGAGCAGTTCTTC
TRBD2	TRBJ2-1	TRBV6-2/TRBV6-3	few	CASSYGFGTREQFF	TGTGCCAGCAGTTACGGATTTGGGACTAGGGAGCAGTTCTTC
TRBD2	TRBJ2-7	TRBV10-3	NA	CATRTSGVSYEQYF	TGTGCCACTCGGACTAGCGGGGTCTCCTACGAGCAGTACTTC